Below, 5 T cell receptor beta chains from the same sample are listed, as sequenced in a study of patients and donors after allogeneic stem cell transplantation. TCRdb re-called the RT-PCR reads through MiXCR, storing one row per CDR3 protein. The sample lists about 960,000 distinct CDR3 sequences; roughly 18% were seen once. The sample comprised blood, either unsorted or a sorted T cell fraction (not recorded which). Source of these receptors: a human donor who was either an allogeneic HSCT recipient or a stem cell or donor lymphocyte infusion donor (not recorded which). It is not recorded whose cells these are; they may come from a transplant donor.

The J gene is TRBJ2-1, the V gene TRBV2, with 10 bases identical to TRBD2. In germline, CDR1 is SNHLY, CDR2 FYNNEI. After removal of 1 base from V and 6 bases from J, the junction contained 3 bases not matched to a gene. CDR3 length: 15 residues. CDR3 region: CASSEGAGGPNEQFF. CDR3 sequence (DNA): TGTGCCAGCAGTGAAGGAGCGGGGGGGCCCAATGAGCAGTTCTTC. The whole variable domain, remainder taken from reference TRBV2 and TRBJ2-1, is EPEVTQTPSHQVTQMGQEVILRCVPISNHLYFYWYRQILGQKVEFLVSFYNNEISEKSEIFDDQFSVERPDGSNFTLKIRSTKLEDSAMYFCASSEGAGGPNEQFFGPGTRLTVL.

In DNA, the CDR3 is TGCAGCGTTGGGACGGACAGGGTCTATGGCTACACCTTC. It translates to CSVGTDRVYGYTF. The V call is TRBV29-1, the J call TRBJ1-2; TRBD1 aligns across 8 bases. Germline CDR1 reads SQVTM; CDR2 reads ANQGSEA. V shed 4 bases and J 4 bases; nucleotides not matched to a gene: 5. The CDR3 is 13 amino acids.

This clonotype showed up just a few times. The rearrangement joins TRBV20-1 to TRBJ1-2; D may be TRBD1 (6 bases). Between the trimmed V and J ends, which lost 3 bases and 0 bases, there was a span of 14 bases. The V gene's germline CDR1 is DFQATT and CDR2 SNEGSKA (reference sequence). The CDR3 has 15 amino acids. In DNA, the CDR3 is TGCAGTGCTAGCTTAAGGGGGTTTGCTAACTATGGCTACACCTTC. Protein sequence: CSASLRGFANYGYTF.

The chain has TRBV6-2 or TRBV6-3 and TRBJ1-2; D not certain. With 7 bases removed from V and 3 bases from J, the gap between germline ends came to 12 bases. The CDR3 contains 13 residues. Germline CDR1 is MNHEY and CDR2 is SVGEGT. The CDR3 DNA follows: TGTGCCAGCACCCGGACGGTTCACTATGGCTACACCTTC. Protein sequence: CASTRTVHYGYTF.

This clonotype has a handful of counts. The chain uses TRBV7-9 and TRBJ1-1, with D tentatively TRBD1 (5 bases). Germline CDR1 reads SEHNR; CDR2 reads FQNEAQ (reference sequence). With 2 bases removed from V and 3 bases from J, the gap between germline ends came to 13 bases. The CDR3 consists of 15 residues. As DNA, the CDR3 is TGTGCCAGCAGCTTATTGGGGGTACGGTACACTGAAGCTTTCTTT. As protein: CASSLLGVRYTEAFF.